Following are 8 T cell receptor beta chains from one sample sequenced in a study of T cells after yellow fever vaccination. TCRdb processed the 5' RACE reads anew with MiXCR; each CDR3 protein has one entry. The data contain approximately 300,000 distinct CDR3 sequences, 6.8% of them singletons. The sample consisted of PBMCs, taken around 45 days after the first yellow fever vaccination. These receptor sequences come from a man between 18 and 29 years old who received the YFV17D yellow fever vaccine.

The CDR3 region has the DNA TGCGCCAGCAGCTTGGGTCGGGTCGGGAATGAGCAGTTCTTC. Translated: CASSLGRVGNEQFF. This chain connects TRBV5-1 to TRBJ2-1; D is undetermined. The CDR3 consists of 14 residues. Germline CDR1 and CDR2: SGHRS and YFSETQ. Trimming shortened V by 0 bases and J by 7 bases, and 11 bases separated the two germline ends.

This clonotype came up a few times. The chain has TRBV5-4 and TRBJ2-6; D is perhaps TRBD1 (6 bases). The CDR3 sequence is 18 residues long. With 4 bases removed from V and 0 bases from J, the gap between germline ends came to 17 bases. Germline values: CDR1 SGHNT, CDR2 YYREEE (reference sequence). The DNA for the CDR3 is TGTGCCAGCAGCGCCCGACAAGGGGGATTCTCTGGGGCCAACGTCCTGACTTTC. Protein: CASSARQGGFSGANVLTF. Together with reference TRBV5-4 and TRBJ2-6, the CDR3 gives the full variable domain: ETGVTQSPTHLIKTRGQQVTLRCSSQSGHNTVSWYQQALGQGPQFIFQYYREEENGRGNFPPRFSGLQFPNYSSELNVNALELDDSALYLCASSARQGGFSGANVLTFGAGSRLTVL.

This clonotype was seen a few times. The chain links TRBV7-3 to TRBJ2-6, with 10 bases that match TRBD1. The CDR3 runs to 18 residues. Germline CDR1 SGHTA, CDR2 FQGTGA. The V gene end was trimmed by 5 bases and the J gene end by 2 bases; junction bases not matched to a gene: 9. CDR3 coding DNA: TGTGCCAGCAGCCCGCGACAGGGGGCAGGAACTGGGGCCAACGTCCTGACTTTC. Residues: CASSPRQGAGTGANVLTF.

This clonotype was seen more than once but under ten times. Here the CDR3 reads CASSWLAGGTDTQYF. The DNA of the CDR3 is TGTGCCAGCAGTTGGTTAGCGGGGGGGACAGATACGCAGTATTTT. The chain combines TRBV12-3 or TRBV12-4 with TRBJ2-3, with 11 positions matching TRBD2. V gave up 4 bases and J gave up 3 bases; unmatched junction bases: 3. CDR3 length: 15 amino acids.

The chain couples TRBV7-2 to TRBJ2-7; D is perhaps TRBD1 (5 bases). V gave up 3 bases and J gave up 2 bases, with 14 bases separating them. The CDR3 covers 15 residues. The germline CDR1 and CDR2 sequences are SGHTA and FQGNSA. CDR3 protein: CASSLGGQGTYEQYF. CDR3 bases: TGTGCCAGCAGCTTGGGTGGCCAGGGAACCTACGAGCAGTACTTC.

This clonotype was seen ten or more times. V is TRBV15 and J is TRBJ2-5; D is unresolved. The V end lost 1 base, the J end lost 5 bases, and 8 bases lay between the germline ends. The CDR3 is made up of 13 amino acids. CDR1 LNHNV and CDR2 YYDKDF come from the germline V gene (reference sequence). The CDR3 sequence is CATSRARQETQYF. The CDR3 DNA is TGTGCCACCAGCAGAGCGAGGCAGGAGACCCAGTACTTC.

This clonotype was observed at least ten times. The gene calls are TRBV11-2 and TRBJ2-5; 10 nucleotides match TRBD2. J lost 7 bases, V lost 0 bases, and 5 bases had no gene match. There are 15 residues in the CDR3. Germline CDR1 is SGHAT and CDR2 is FQNNGV. The CDR3 is CASSLDTSGVRTQYF. The CDR3 coding sequence is TGTGCCAGCAGCTTAGATACTAGCGGGGTCAGGACCCAGTACTTC. Full variable domain (rest looked up from reference TRBV11-2 and TRBJ2-5): EAGVAQSPRYKIIEKRQSVAFWCNPISGHATLYWYQQILGQGPKLLIQFQNNGVVDDSQLPKDRFSAERLKGVDSTLKIQPAKLEDSAVYLCASSLDTSGVRTQYFGPGTRLLVL.

This clonotype came up a few times. The chain joins TRBV5-1 to TRBJ1-2; the D is unclear. The germline V and J ends were trimmed by 4 bases and 2 bases, with 21 bases remaining between them. The germline gives CDR1 SGHRS, CDR2 YFSETQ. The CDR3 covers 17 residues. CDR3 nucleotides: TGCGCCAGCAGCGCGTCCCCCATGAGGACCGCCAACTATGGCTACACCTTC. It yields the protein CASSASPMRTANYGYTF.